Listed here is a single TCR beta chain. Antigen specificity is unknown. Surgery cases with the highest brain T cell transcript signatures were chosen for sequencing. At least one anti-epileptic drug was given before surgery. CDR1 SGHTA and CDR2 FQGNSA come from the germline V gene. The CDR3 has 14 amino acids. After removal of 4 bases from V and 6 bases from J, the junction contained 5 bases not matched to a gene. This sample was included in a study of brain T cells in children with intractable seizures. Study results and limitations: Pre- and post-surgery blood differed in depth, so pre-surgery absences may be undersampling.

The method was immunoSEQ multiplex PCR; TCRdb's version includes in-frame clones alone and lacks a portion of them. The repertoire has 55,000 to 80,000 clones, approximately 94% of them found once; the top ten carry 0.38%. Specimen: peripheral blood, collected at surgery. The source of this sequence is a boy younger than two with focal cortical dysplasia and intractable seizures. The chain is built from TRBV7-2 and TRBJ2-2; 7 bases fit TRBD2. The CDR3 nucleotides are TGTGCCAGCAGCTCCTCCGGACTAGCCGGGGAGCTGTTTTTT. Encoded protein: CASSSSGLAGELFF. Variable domain in full (rest from reference TRBV7-2 and TRBJ2-2): GAGVSQSPSNKVTEKGKDVELRCDPISGHTALYWYRQSLGQGLEFLIYFQGNSAPDKSGLPSDRFSAERTGGSVSTLTIQRTQQEDSAVYLCASSSSGLAGELFFGEGSRLTVL.